These 21 T cell receptor beta chains were sequenced from one sample in a study of T cells of healthy individuals. TCRdb independently ran MiXCR on the 5' RACE reads; one entry per CDR3 protein. Of tens of thousands of distinct CDR3 sequences listed, about 15% are singletons. The source is a human donor in good health.

This clonotype was seen many times. The rearrangement links TRBV20-1 to TRBJ1-4, with D maybe TRBD1 (6 bases). The V end lost 6 bases, the J end lost 5 bases, and 13 bases lay between the germline ends. CDR1 is DFQATT and CDR2 is SNEGSKA in the germline V gene (reference sequence). The CDR3 totals 13 residues. The CDR3 DNA reads as TGCAGTGCCATGGGGGGCTCCAATGAAAAACTGTTTTTT. Amino acids: CSAMGGSNEKLFF.

This clonotype was observed a handful of times. The V call is TRBV9, the J call TRBJ2-3, with no clear D. In germline, CDR1 is SGDLS, CDR2 YYNGEE. V was clipped by 0 bases and J by 0 bases, with 8 bases between them. This CDR3 contains 15 residues. The CDR3 is CASSVGSLSTDTQYF. CDR3 nucleotide sequence: TGTGCCAGCAGCGTAGGCAGCCTTAGCACAGATACGCAGTATTTT.

In its sample, this clonotype was seen a few times. The chain combines TRBV20-1 with TRBJ2-7, with 12 bases matching TRBD2. The CDR3 has 15 amino acids. V trimming: 1 base; J trimming: 3 bases; junction bases outside the gene matches: 4. Germline-derived CDR1 and CDR2 are DFQATT and SNEGSKA (reference sequence). The CDR3 DNA reads TGCAGTGCTAGAGGACTAGCGGGGGCCCACTACGAGCAGTACTTC. Its protein is CSARGLAGAHYEQYF.

This clonotype came up many times. V gene TRBV6-5 combines with J gene TRBJ2-7; 8 positions agree with TRBD1. This CDR3 is 15 amino acids long. Germline V lookup: CDR1 MNHEY, CDR2 SVGAGI. Unmatched junction bases numbered 7, after V lost 0 bases and J lost 6 bases. In DNA, the CDR3 is TGTGCCAGCAGTTACTCTGGACAGGGAACGGGCGAGCAGTACTTC. Protein sequence: CASSYSGQGTGEQYF.

V and J are TRBV28 and TRBJ2-4; 9 bases agree with TRBD1. J lost 7 bases, V lost 3 bases, and 4 bases had no gene match. Germline CDR1 reads MDHEN; CDR2 reads SYDVKM. This CDR3 comprises 14 residues. This CDR3 is CASSFGQGRNIQYF. For the CDR3, the DNA is TGTGCCAGCAGTTTCGGACAGGGGCGGAACATTCAGTACTTC.

This clonotype has ten or more counts. The chain couples TRBV27 to TRBJ2-2; D perhaps matches TRBD1 (5 bases). The CDR3 spans 13 residues. CDR1 is MNHEY and CDR2 is SMNVEV in the germline V gene (reference sequence). V was trimmed by 5 bases and J by 10 bases, leaving 14 bases between them. This chain's CDR3 is CASSMVWGAELFF. Written as DNA, the CDR3 is TGTGCCAGCAGTATGGTCTGGGGCGCGGAGCTGTTTTTT.

This clonotype was seen more than once but under ten times. J is TRBJ2-1 and V is TRBV9, with TRBD1 as a possible D gene (6 bases). This CDR3 comprises 16 residues. Between the trimmed V and J ends, which lost 2 bases and 5 bases, there was a span of 17 bases. Germline V CDR1 and CDR2: SGDLS, YYNGEE. CDR3 sequence (DNA): TGTGCCAGCAGCGTGGGGCTCCGGGACACTAACAATGAGCAGTTCTTC. It yields the protein CASSVGLRDTNNEQFF.

This clonotype was found many times. The chain has TRBV7-3 and TRBJ1-1; tentative D call: TRBD1 (6 bases). Germline CDR1 reads SGHTA; CDR2 reads FQGTGA. This CDR3 has 16 residues. V lost 2 bases and J 5 bases, leaving 18 bases between the germline ends. The CDR3 coding sequence is TGTGCCAGCAGCTTATCAGGCAGGGGAGGCTCTACTGAAGCTTTCTTT. Protein: CASSLSGRGGSTEAFF.

CDR3: CASSLGGTGGNSPLHF. In DNA, the CDR3 is TGTGCCAGCAGCTTAGGGGGGACAGGGGGAAATTCACCCCTCCACTTT. The chain is built from TRBV7-2 and TRBJ1-6; TRBD1 aligns across 11 bases. With V trimmed by 1 base and J by 7 bases, 3 bases remained unmatched. The germline CDR1 and CDR2 sequences are SGHTA and FQGNSA. The CDR3 is 16 amino acids.

This clonotype was recorded a few times. V is TRBV6-2 or TRBV6-3 and J is TRBJ2-1, with TRBD2 matching over 7 bases. The germline CDR1 and CDR2 sequences are MNHEY and SVGEGT. This CDR3 contains 19 residues. The ends lost 2 bases at V and 0 bases at J; junction bases unmatched: 13. CDR3 sequence reads: CASSYAGGMGHPSYNEQFF. The CDR3 DNA follows: TGTGCCAGCAGTTACGCCGGGGGGATGGGGCACCCCTCCTACAATGAGCAGTTCTTC.

DNA of the CDR3: TGCGCCAGCAGCCCGGACGCCGTCGGGAATGAGCAGTTCTTC. It translates to CASSPDAVGNEQFF. V gene TRBV5-1 combines with J gene TRBJ2-1; no reliable D call. Trimming pared 4 bases from V and 7 bases from J, leaving 15 bases between. The CDR3 length is 14 residues. From germline, CDR1 is SGHRS and CDR2 YFSETQ.

The chain uses TRBV7-2 and TRBJ1-6; D is uncertain. Germline CDR1 reads SGHTA; CDR2 reads FQGNSA. The germline V and J ends were trimmed by 5 bases and 13 bases, with 18 bases remaining between them. The CDR3 loop spans 14 amino acids. In DNA form, the CDR3 reads TGTGCCAGCAGCGCCCGAAGTGTTGCGCAGCCCCTCCACTTT. This gives the protein CASSARSVAQPLHF.

The table lists this clonotype with many counts. DNA of the CDR3: TGCAGCGTTGAGGGGGTGGTATCCTACGAGCAGTACTTC. This encodes CSVEGVVSYEQYF. This rearrangement joins TRBV29-1 to TRBJ2-7, with D possibly called TRBD1 or TRBD2 (5 bases each). There are 13 residues in the CDR3. V was trimmed by 3 bases and J by 1 base, leaving 10 bases between them. Germline CDR1 reads SQVTM; CDR2 reads ANQGSEA.

This clonotype has a handful of counts. V gene TRBV28 combines with J gene TRBJ1-1; D ambiguous. This CDR3 has 16 amino acids. The V gene lost 3 bases and the J gene lost 1 base, with 15 bases spanning the gap. The germline V gene encodes CDR1 MDHEN and CDR2 SYDVKM. The CDR3 region has the DNA TGTGCCAGCAGTTTTAAGTCAGGTACAGCGAACACTGAAGCTTTCTTT. This gives the protein CASSFKSGTANTEAFF.

This clonotype has ten or more counts. The rearrangement joins TRBV29-1 to TRBJ2-1; D ambiguous. Germline V gives CDR1 SQVTM, CDR2 ANQGSEA. V was cut by 2 bases and J by 5 bases, with 7 bases left in between. The CDR3 spans 12 residues. As DNA, the CDR3 is TGCAGCGTTGAACGGCGTAACAATGAGCAGTTCTTC. Protein: CSVERRNNEQFF.

This clonotype has a count of ten or more. The V gene is TRBV7-2, the J gene TRBJ2-5; 8 nucleotides line up with TRBD2. CDR3 size: 15 residues. Unmatched junction bases numbered 3, after V lost 3 bases and J lost 0 bases. Germline V gene sequence: CDR1 SGHTA, CDR2 FQGNSA. The CDR3, as DNA: TGTGCCAGCAGCTTCGGGGGGGCCAACCAAGAGACCCAGTACTTC. Translating it yields CASSFGGANQETQYF.

The V call is TRBV6-5, the J call TRBJ1-4, with a weak D call TRBD1 (5 bases). Trimming took 8 bases from V and 8 from J, leaving 18 bases between them. The CDR3 is made up of 14 amino acids. CDR1 MNHEY and CDR2 SVGAGI come from the germline V gene. In DNA form, the CDR3 reads TGTGCCAGCGCCACTGGGAAACCAGGGGAAAAACTGTTTTTT. This sequence encodes CASATGKPGEKLFF.

Ten or more counts support this clonotype. The chain uses TRBV4-1 and TRBJ2-1; unclear D gene. The V end was cut by 4 bases, the J end by 8 bases, with 9 bases between. The V gene's germline CDR1 is MGHRA and CDR2 YSYEKL. CDR3 length: 12 amino acids. The CDR3 DNA reads as TGCGCCAGCAGCCCCGATTTCGATGAGCAGTTCTTC. As protein: CASSPDFDEQFF.

Many counts were recorded for this clonotype. The chain is built from TRBV29-1 and TRBJ2-7, with D perhaps matching TRBD2 (6 bases). Trimming removed 3 bases at V and 2 bases at J, with 8 bases between. Germline-derived CDR1 and CDR2 are SQVTM and ANQGSEA. The CDR3 extends over 12 amino acids. The CDR3: CSVDGGAYEQYF. The CDR3 DNA reads TGCAGCGTTGACGGGGGAGCCTACGAGCAGTACTTC.

This clonotype was found a few times. V usage is TRBV6-5 and J usage is TRBJ1-3; D remains unclear. Germline CDR1 MNHEY, CDR2 SVGAGI. V was shortened by 6 bases and J by 0 bases, with 6 bases between the two germline ends. The length of the CDR3 is 13 residues. The CDR3 loop reads CASSRSSGNTIYF. The CDR3 nucleotides are TGTGCCAGCAGCCGATCCTCTGGAAACACCATATATTTT.

This chain uses TRBV20-1 with TRBJ1-5; the D gene is possibly TRBD1 (6 bases). This CDR3 region has 13 residues. Trimming removed 2 bases at V and 8 bases at J, with 13 bases between. CDR1 and CDR2 (germline): DFQATT, SNEGSKA (reference sequence). CDR3 DNA sequence: TGCAGTGCTAGAACAGGGAGTTCGGAGCCCCAGCATTTT. Protein product: CSARTGSSEPQHF.